These 21 T cell receptor beta chains were sequenced from one sample in a study of PD-1 blockade in classical Hodgkin lymphoma. TCRdb keeps only in-frame clones here, not all; method: immunoSEQ multiplex PCR. The data contain about 46,000 clones, about three quarters of them singletons. Every patient was affected by relapse after autologous stem cell transplantation, while exposure to brentuximab vedotin was not uniform. The source was peripheral blood mononuclear cells (PBMCs), collected before the second cycle of nivolumab. The source is a human donor with classical Hodgkin lymphoma.

This chain joins TRBV11-2 and TRBJ2-2; D remains unclear. Per germline, CDR1 SGHAT and CDR2 FQNNGV. Trimming stripped 1 base from V and 3 bases from J, with 9 bases between. CDR3 length: 15 amino acids. The CDR3 loop is CASSLVGRHTGELFF. The CDR3 DNA sequence: TGTGCCAGCAGCTTAGTCGGCAGGCACACCGGGGAGCTGTTTTTT.

The chain couples TRBV23-1 to TRBJ1-4; possibly TRBD1 for D (5 bases). TRBV23-1 is labeled an ORF, and its function is uncertain. V was clipped by 4 bases and J by 3 bases, with 15 bases between them. The CDR3 length is 16 residues. The CDR3 sequence: CASSPPEGRPNEKLFF. The CDR3 DNA is TGCGCCAGCAGTCCCCCAGAGGGGAGGCCTAATGAAAAACTGTTTTTT.

CDR3: CASSLLGPGTEAFF. As DNA, the CDR3 is TGTGCCAGCAGTTTGCTAGGTCCGGGTACTGAAGCTTTCTTT. The chain recombines TRBV27 with TRBJ1-1; D is ambiguous. The CDR3 covers 14 residues. Between the trimmed V and J ends, which lost 3 bases and 5 bases, there was a span of 13 bases. CDR1 is MNHEY and CDR2 is SMNVEV in the germline V gene (reference sequence).

The genes are TRBV19 and TRBJ1-3; 7 nucleotides align to TRBD1. Germline values: CDR1 LNHDA, CDR2 SQIVND (reference sequence). This CDR3 is built from 16 residues. V was pared by 5 bases and J by 0 bases, with 7 bases of the junction left unmatched. In nucleotides, the CDR3 is TGTGCCAGTAGTTCCGGGACAGAGAGCTCTGGAAACACCATATATTTT. Its translation: CASSSGTESSGNTIYF.

The rearrangement uses TRBV27 and TRBJ2-1; TRBD1 aligns across 7 bases. V shed 2 bases and J 3 bases; nucleotides not matched to a gene: 13. This CDR3 has 18 residues. Germline CDR1 MNHEY, CDR2 SMNVEV (reference sequence). DNA for the CDR3: TGTGCCAGCAGTTTACCAATAGGGACAGTAACGGGCTACAATGAGCAGTTCTTC. Its translation is CASSLPIGTVTGYNEQFF.

The chain has TRBV4-3 and TRBJ1-1; no clear D. Germline loops: CDR1 LGHNA, CDR2 YSLEER. The CDR3 runs to 15 residues. The ends were cut back, 0 bases at V and 3 bases at J, with 11 bases in the middle. CDR3 sequence: CASSQDLADYTEAFF. The CDR3 DNA follows: TGCGCCAGCAGCCAAGATCTGGCGGATTACACTGAAGCTTTCTTT.

This sequence joins TRBV4-1 and TRBJ2-2; tentatively, D is TRBD1 (6 bases). CDR3 length: 16 amino acids. Germline assignment: CDR1 MGHRA and CDR2 YSYEKL. The V end was cut by 1 base, the J end by 3 bases, with 12 bases between. The DNA of the CDR3 is TGCGCCAGCAGCCAAGTCCAGGGGACACACACCGGGGAGCTGTTTTTT. As protein: CASSQVQGTHTGELFF.

This clone has a handful of counts. CDR3 DNA: TGTGCCAGCAGCTTGGGTCTAGCGGGCAACCAAGAGACCCAGTACTTC. It encodes CASSLGLAGNQETQYF. This sequence joins TRBV5-4 and TRBJ2-5; 8 bases fit TRBD2. Germline V gene lookup returns CDR1 SGHNT and CDR2 YYREEE (reference sequence). J gave up 0 bases and V 0 bases, and 4 bases lay outside the gene matches. The CDR3 contains 16 residues.

The rearrangement uses TRBV7-9 and TRBJ2-7; TRBD1 agrees at 8 bases. J lost 2 bases, V lost 6 bases, and 6 bases had no gene match. The CDR3 has 14 amino acids. Germline V CDR1 and CDR2: SEHNR, FQNEAQ (reference sequence). The CDR3 loop is CASSPRTGTYEQYF. CDR3 bases: TGTGCCAGCAGTCCGCGGACAGGGACCTACGAGCAGTACTTC. The full variable domain, rest sourced from reference TRBV7-9 and TRBJ2-7, is DTGVSQNPRHKITKRGQNVTFRCDPISEHNRLYWYRQTLGQGPEFLTYFQNEAQLEKSRLLSDRFSAERPKGSFSTLEIQRTEQGDSAMYLCASSPRTGTYEQYFGPGTRLTVT.

CDR3 amino acids: CASSLYPGLGYTF. CDR3 bases: TGTGCCAGCAGTTTATATCCGGGGCTCGGCTACACCTTC. The chain recombines TRBV27 with TRBJ1-2; TRBD1 is a possible D gene (5 bases). V was clipped by 1 base and J by 8 bases, with 11 bases between them. CDR1 is MNHEY and CDR2 is SMNVEV in the germline V gene (reference sequence). The CDR3 covers 13 residues.

The rearrangement links TRBV9 to TRBJ2-7, with D hard to call. This CDR3 contains 12 residues. V was cut by 3 bases and J by 0 bases, with 4 bases left in between. Germline-derived CDR1 and CDR2 are SGDLS and YYNGEE. The CDR3 here is CASSGSSYEQYF. For the CDR3, the DNA is TGTGCCAGCAGCGGGAGCTCCTACGAGCAGTACTTC.

This chain joins TRBV18 and TRBJ2-1; D is perhaps TRBD1 (5 bases). The CDR3 covers 14 residues. Germline CDR1 KGHSH, CDR2 LQKENI. Trimming took 2 bases from V and 6 from J, leaving 11 bases between them. This CDR3 is CASSPRGKFNEQFF. CDR3 DNA: TGTGCCAGCTCACCAAGGGGAAAATTCAATGAGCAGTTCTTC.

The V and J genes are TRBV10-3 and TRBJ2-1; TRBD1 matches at 10 bases. CDR1 ENHRY and CDR2 SYGVKD come from the germline V gene. V was clipped by 9 bases and J by 2 bases; unmatched bases: 10. The CDR3 spans 16 residues. The CDR3 DNA sequence: TGTGCCATGCAAGACTCCGGGACAGGGGCCTACAATGAGCAGTTCTTC. This codes for CAMQDSGTGAYNEQFF.

This clone showed up just once. The chain combines TRBV6-5 with TRBJ1-5; D possibly corresponds to TRBD1 (6 bases). This CDR3 has 13 residues. Germline-derived CDR1 and CDR2 are MNHEY and SVGAGI. The V gene lost 6 bases and the J gene lost 6 bases, with 12 bases spanning the gap. CDR3 sequence (DNA): TGTGCCAGCAGCTCCGGGGGCGGTCAGCCCCAGCATTTT. This codes for CASSSGGGQPQHF.

The gene calls are TRBV5-4 and TRBJ1-1, with no clear D. Per germline, CDR1 SGHNT and CDR2 YYREEE (reference sequence). The CDR3 sequence is 14 residues long. Trimming left V 0 bases short and J 4 bases short, with 10 bases between. This CDR3 is CASSLEVRTTEAFF. The CDR3 DNA is TGTGCCAGCAGCTTGGAGGTCAGAACCACTGAAGCTTTCTTT.

The chain has TRBV10-3 and TRBJ1-6, with D unclear. CDR3 size: 10 residues. Germline loops: CDR1 ENHRY, CDR2 SYGVKD. Trimming took off 8 bases at V and 7 bases at J, with 3 bases between the two ends. CDR3 DNA sequence: TGTGCCATCGGGAATTCACCCCTCCACTTT. Translating it yields CAIGNSPLHF.

The J gene is TRBJ1-2, the V gene TRBV28; D is uncertain. Germline loops: CDR1 MDHEN, CDR2 SYDVKM. V was clipped by 3 bases and J by 8 bases, with 7 bases between them. The CDR3 has 11 amino acids. CDR3 nucleotide sequence: TGTGCCAGCAGTTTGATGGGAGGCTACACCTTC. It yields the protein CASSLMGGYTF.

Concerning this clone: The junction departs from the called germline gene at one end, perhaps through a read error. The CDR3 sequence is CTSSVDGTPPHTQYF. CDR3 nucleotides: TGTACCAGCAGCGTAGACGGAACCCCCCCTCACACGCAGTATTTT. The chain couples TRBV9 to TRBJ2-3; no clear D gene. This CDR3 comprises 15 residues. From germline, CDR1 is SGDLS and CDR2 YYNGEE.

The V call is TRBV7-8, the J call TRBJ2-1, with TRBD2 matching 9 bases. The CDR3 is 16 residues long. Germline CDR1 and CDR2: SGHVS and FQNEAQ. The V segment lost 1 base and the J segment 4 bases; nucleotides outside the gene matches: 5. This CDR3 reads CASSLESGRLYNEQFF. The DNA for the CDR3 is TGTGCCAGCAGCTTAGAGAGCGGGAGGCTATACAATGAGCAGTTCTTC.

The V gene is TRBV11-1, the J gene TRBJ2-6, with 7 bases identical to TRBD1. The V gene's germline CDR1 is SGHAT and CDR2 FQDESV (reference sequence). This CDR3 contains 15 residues. J lost 2 bases, V lost 3 bases, and 1 base had no gene match. In DNA, the CDR3 is TGTGCCAGCAGCTTTGACAGGGCTGGGGCCAACGTCCTGACTTTC. Its translation is CASSFDRAGANVLTF.

The V and J genes are TRBV7-9 and TRBJ1-2, with TRBD1 matching over 11 bases. The CDR3 loop spans 16 amino acids. V lost 5 bases and J lost 7; bases outside the gene matches: 12. CDR1 is SEHNR and CDR2 is FQNEAQ in the germline V gene (reference sequence). The chain's CDR3 is CASSAPDRGLKRGYTF. The CDR3 nucleotides read TGTGCCAGCAGCGCCCCGGACAGGGGGCTAAAGCGTGGCTACACCTTC.